A selection of T cell receptor beta chains follows, all from one sample in a study of blood T cells in healthy people across ages. One entry per CDR3 protein results from TCRdb running MiXCR on the 5' RACE reads. The sample shows about 1.8 million distinct CDR3 sequences, about 50% of them seen only once. The sample taken for sequencing was blood. The receptors derive from a woman aged 40 to 55 in good health. Both conserved end residues are part of each CDR3. Each record gives: D gene, J gene, V gene, clone size, CDR3 protein, CDR3 DNA. D genes are given only for firm matches. Expanded clones are given a class, and other clones once, few, many or no size at all.

D gene: TRBD1; J gene: TRBJ2-7; V gene: TRBV6-5; clone size: NA; CDR3 protein: CASSFDRARGDEQYF; CDR3 DNA: TGTGCCAGCAGTTTCGACAGGGCTCGGGGCGACGAGCAGTACTTC
D gene: TRBD1; J gene: TRBJ1-4; V gene: TRBV2; clone size: NA; CDR3 protein: CASSIGQGLGEKLFF; CDR3 DNA: TGTGCCAGCAGTATCGGACAGGGGTTGGGTGAAAAACTGTTTTTT
D gene: NA; J gene: TRBJ1-2; V gene: TRBV20-1; clone size: NA; CDR3 protein: CSAPGLLYGYTF; CDR3 DNA: TGCAGTGCCCCGGGACTCCTCTATGGCTACACCTTC
D gene: TRBD2; J gene: TRBJ2-1; V gene: TRBV6-1; clone size: NA; CDR3 protein: CASGTSSWYEQFF; CDR3 DNA: TGTGCCAGCGGGACTAGTTCATGGTATGAGCAGTTCTTC
D gene: NA; J gene: TRBJ1-2; V gene: TRBV20-1; clone size: few; CDR3 protein: CSARAQGTDGYTF; CDR3 DNA: TGCAGTGCTAGAGCACAGGGTACCGATGGCTACACCTTC
D gene: TRBD1; J gene: TRBJ1-4; V gene: TRBV4-2; clone size: NA; CDR3 protein: CASSQDTQGARNEKLFF; CDR3 DNA: TGTGCCAGCAGCCAAGATACGCAGGGGGCGCGTAATGAAAAACTGTTTTTT
D gene: NA; J gene: TRBJ2-7; V gene: TRBV7-9; clone size: NA; CDR3 protein: CASWDLSYEQYF; CDR3 DNA: TGTGCCAGCTGGGACCTATCCTACGAGCAGTACTTC
D gene: TRBD2; J gene: TRBJ2-7; V gene: TRBV20-1; clone size: few; CDR3 protein: CSASSGTNTYEQYF; CDR3 DNA: TGCAGTGCTAGTTCCGGGACTAACACCTACGAGCAGTACTTC
D gene: TRBD1; J gene: TRBJ2-7; V gene: TRBV6-6; clone size: many; CDR3 protein: CASSYATGVSYEQYF; CDR3 DNA: TGTGCCAGCAGTTACGCGACAGGGGTATCCTACGAGCAGTACTTC
D gene: TRBD2; J gene: TRBJ2-5; V gene: TRBV20-1; clone size: few; CDR3 protein: CSARDANGGWPETQYF; CDR3 DNA: TGCAGTGCTAGAGATGCTAACGGGGGGTGGCCAGAGACCCAGTACTTC
D gene: NA; J gene: TRBJ2-7; V gene: TRBV6-5; clone size: NA; CDR3 protein: CASSDNLAYEQYF; CDR3 DNA: TGTGCCAGCAGTGATAACCTAGCCTACGAGCAGTACTTC
D gene: TRBD2; J gene: TRBJ2-3; V gene: TRBV7-2; clone size: NA; CDR3 protein: CASSRLAGGFTDTQYF; CDR3 DNA: TGTGCCAGCAGCCGACTAGCGGGGGGATTCACAGATACGCAGTATTTT
D gene: NA; J gene: TRBJ2-3; V gene: TRBV2; clone size: NA; CDR3 protein: CASSRDSRVGDTQYF; CDR3 DNA: TGTGCCAGCAGTCGGGACTCCCGGGTAGGGGATACGCAGTATTTT
D gene: TRBD1; J gene: TRBJ2-7; V gene: TRBV28; clone size: many; CDR3 protein: CASSLGGTGNYEQYF; CDR3 DNA: TGTGCCAGCAGTTTAGGGGGGACAGGGAACTACGAGCAGTACTTC
D gene: NA; J gene: TRBJ2-7; V gene: TRBV10-3; clone size: NA; CDR3 protein: CAISGSATAGQYEQYF; CDR3 DNA: TGTGCCATCAGTGGATCAGCAACGGCGGGGCAATACGAGCAGTACTTC
D gene: NA; J gene: TRBJ2-7; V gene: TRBV6-2/TRBV6-3; clone size: NA; CDR3 protein: CASSYYPGNEQYF; CDR3 DNA: TGTGCCAGCAGTTACTATCCCGGGAACGAGCAGTACTTC
D gene: NA; J gene: TRBJ2-4; V gene: TRBV5-1; clone size: NA; CDR3 protein: CASSPTVSLAKNIQYF; CDR3 DNA: TGCGCCAGCTCCCCGACGGTCTCACTAGCCAAAAACATTCAGTACTTC
D gene: NA; J gene: TRBJ1-2; V gene: TRBV6-5; clone size: NA; CDR3 protein: CASSYSWGGGYTF; CDR3 DNA: TGTGCCAGCAGTTACTCTTGGGGAGGAGGCTACACCTTC
D gene: NA; J gene: TRBJ1-2; V gene: TRBV13; clone size: few; CDR3 protein: CASSPNALGASYGYTF; CDR3 DNA: TGTGCCAGCAGCCCAAACGCGTTGGGCGCGTCCTATGGCTACACCTTC
D gene: NA; J gene: TRBJ2-3; V gene: TRBV20-1; clone size: NA; CDR3 protein: CSGTGEGTDTQYF; CDR3 DNA: TGCAGTGGAACAGGGGAGGGCACAGATACGCAGTATTTT
D gene: TRBD1; J gene: TRBJ2-5; V gene: TRBV12-3/TRBV12-4; clone size: NA; CDR3 protein: CASINRDRVHNGQYF; CDR3 DNA: TGTGCCAGCATCAACCGGGACAGGGTCCACAATGGGCAGTACTTC
D gene: TRBD1; J gene: TRBJ2-5; V gene: TRBV10-2; clone size: NA; CDR3 protein: CASMGQFGETQYF; CDR3 DNA: TGCGCCAGTATGGGACAGTTCGGAGAGACCCAGTACTTC
D gene: NA; J gene: TRBJ2-7; V gene: TRBV20-1; clone size: few; CDR3 protein: CSADQTSSYEQYF; CDR3 DNA: TGCAGTGCTGATCAAACCTCCTCCTACGAGCAGTACTTC
D gene: NA; J gene: TRBJ2-7; V gene: TRBV11-2; clone size: NA; CDR3 protein: CASSLVDAAYEQYF; CDR3 DNA: TGTGCCAGCAGCTTAGTGGACGCAGCCTACGAGCAGTACTTC
D gene: TRBD1; J gene: TRBJ2-7; V gene: TRBV12-3/TRBV12-4; clone size: NA; CDR3 protein: CASSFRVTGGVGYEQYF; CDR3 DNA: TGTGCCAGCAGTTTTAGGGTCACAGGGGGAGTGGGGTACGAGCAGTACTTC
D gene: NA; J gene: TRBJ2-5; V gene: TRBV5-5; clone size: NA; CDR3 protein: CASIGGQRETQYF; CDR3 DNA: TGTGCCAGCATCGGGGGGCAGCGGGAGACCCAGTACTTC
D gene: TRBD2; J gene: TRBJ2-5; V gene: TRBV4-2; clone size: few; CDR3 protein: CASSQRLAGGKETQYF; CDR3 DNA: TGTGCCAGCAGCCAACGACTAGCGGGGGGGAAAGAGACCCAGTACTTC
D gene: NA; J gene: TRBJ2-1; V gene: TRBV5-1; clone size: NA; CDR3 protein: CASSSWNSRTHNEQSF; CDR3 DNA: TGCGCCAGCAGCTCCTGGAATAGCAGGACACACAATGAGCAGTCCTTC
D gene: NA; J gene: TRBJ2-7; V gene: TRBV15; clone size: few; CDR3 protein: CATSREGSYEQYF; CDR3 DNA: TGTGCCACCAGCAGAGAAGGCAGCTACGAGCAGTACTTC
D gene: TRBD1; J gene: TRBJ1-2; V gene: TRBV7-6; clone size: few; CDR3 protein: CASSLEQGLGGYTF; CDR3 DNA: TGTGCCAGCAGCTTAGAACAGGGGCTCGGCGGCTACACCTTC
D gene: TRBD1; J gene: TRBJ2-5; V gene: TRBV4-3; clone size: few; CDR3 protein: CASSPRDRTETQYF; CDR3 DNA: TGCGCCAGCAGCCCCCGGGACAGAACAGAGACCCAGTACTTC
D gene: NA; J gene: TRBJ2-6; V gene: TRBV5-6; clone size: few; CDR3 protein: CASSSLRGLSGANVLTF; CDR3 DNA: TGTGCCAGCAGCTCTCTCAGGGGCCTCTCTGGGGCCAACGTCCTGACTTTC
D gene: NA; J gene: TRBJ2-7; V gene: TRBV28; clone size: NA; CDR3 protein: CASSPLRNEQSF; CDR3 DNA: TGTGCCAGCAGTCCCTTAAGAAACGAGCAGTCCTTC
D gene: NA; J gene: TRBJ2-5; V gene: TRBV2; clone size: few; CDR3 protein: CASRPGPGRETQYF; CDR3 DNA: TGTGCCAGCAGGCCAGGACCCGGGCGAGAGACCCAGTACTTC
D gene: NA; J gene: TRBJ2-4; V gene: TRBV6-1; clone size: once; CDR3 protein: CASGSSQGSQNIQYF; CDR3 DNA: TGTGCCAGCGGTAGTAGCCAGGGGAGTCAAAACATTCAGTACTTC
D gene: NA; J gene: TRBJ2-5; V gene: TRBV5-1; clone size: NA; CDR3 protein: CASSSLGASGQETQYF; CDR3 DNA: TGCGCCAGCAGCTCCCTTGGCGCGAGCGGCCAAGAGACCCAGTACTTC
D gene: NA; J gene: TRBJ2-7; V gene: TRBV20-1; clone size: few; CDR3 protein: CSAAPGTRGEQYF; CDR3 DNA: TGCAGTGCTGCACCCGGGACCCGAGGAGAGCAGTACTTC
D gene: NA; J gene: TRBJ2-7; V gene: TRBV2; clone size: few; CDR3 protein: CASSERYDEQYF; CDR3 DNA: TGTGCCAGCAGTGAGAGGTACGACGAGCAGTACTTC
D gene: TRBD1; J gene: TRBJ2-7; V gene: TRBV7-2; clone size: NA; CDR3 protein: CASSLVTGGVSYEQYF; CDR3 DNA: TGTGCCAGCAGCTTAGTGACAGGGGGGGTCTCCTACGAGCAGTACTTC
D gene: NA; J gene: TRBJ2-7; V gene: TRBV4-1; clone size: NA; CDR3 protein: CASSRNNLVEDEQYF; CDR3 DNA: TGCGCCAGCAGCCGCAATAACCTGGTGGAGGACGAGCAGTACTTC
D gene: NA; J gene: TRBJ2-3; V gene: TRBV5-1; clone size: NA; CDR3 protein: CASSYSSADTQYF; CDR3 DNA: TGCGCCAGCAGCTATAGCTCGGCAGATACGCAGTATTTT
D gene: NA; J gene: TRBJ2-3; V gene: TRBV6-1; clone size: once; CDR3 protein: CASRYHDFDTQYF; CDR3 DNA: TGTGCCAGCCGATACCACGACTTCGATACGCAGTATTTT
D gene: NA; J gene: TRBJ2-5; V gene: TRBV5-1; clone size: NA; CDR3 protein: CASSGGWEETQYF; CDR3 DNA: TGCGCCAGCAGCGGCGGGTGGGAAGAGACCCAGTACTTC
D gene: NA; J gene: TRBJ2-7; V gene: TRBV5-6; clone size: few; CDR3 protein: CASSLRTAAYEQYF; CDR3 DNA: TGTGCCAGCAGCTTGAGGACAGCGGCCTACGAGCAGTACTTC
D gene: TRBD2; J gene: TRBJ2-5; V gene: TRBV5-1; clone size: NA; CDR3 protein: CASSAGTSFLRETQYF; CDR3 DNA: TGCGCCAGCAGCGCCGGGACTAGCTTCTTGCGAGAGACCCAGTACTTC
D gene: NA; J gene: TRBJ2-3; V gene: TRBV4-2; clone size: NA; CDR3 protein: CASSQKPQGDSGGTQYF; CDR3 DNA: TGTGCCAGCAGCCAAAAACCTCAGGGGGACTCGGGGGGTACGCAGTATTTT
D gene: TRBD1; J gene: TRBJ2-1; V gene: TRBV20-1; clone size: few; CDR3 protein: CSAPSRDRGYNEQFF; CDR3 DNA: TGCAGTGCACCTTCCCGGGACAGGGGCTACAATGAGCAGTTCTTC
D gene: TRBD2; J gene: TRBJ2-7; V gene: TRBV20-1; clone size: NA; CDR3 protein: CSGLRSGASYEQYF; CDR3 DNA: TGCAGCGGGCTCCGTAGCGGGGCCTCCTACGAGCAGTACTTC
D gene: NA; J gene: TRBJ2-5; V gene: TRBV28; clone size: few; CDR3 protein: CASRLKVREAETQYF; CDR3 DNA: TGTGCCAGCAGGCTCAAGGTGCGGGAAGCAGAGACCCAGTACTTC
D gene: TRBD1; J gene: TRBJ1-2; V gene: TRBV12-3/TRBV12-4; clone size: NA; CDR3 protein: CASSFPRTGNGYTF; CDR3 DNA: TGTGCCAGCAGTTTCCCTCGGACAGGGAATGGCTACACCTTC
D gene: NA; J gene: TRBJ2-5; V gene: TRBV27; clone size: few; CDR3 protein: CASSFRHQETQYF; CDR3 DNA: TGTGCCAGCAGTTTCCGACACCAAGAGACCCAGTACTTC
D gene: TRBD1; J gene: TRBJ1-2; V gene: TRBV10-3; clone size: NA; CDR3 protein: CAISESATGVADGYTF; CDR3 DNA: TGTGCCATCAGTGAGTCTGCGACAGGGGTTGCGGATGGCTACACCTTC
D gene: TRBD1; J gene: TRBJ2-5; V gene: TRBV6-2/TRBV6-3; clone size: NA; CDR3 protein: CAGSYDRDRAMETQYF; CDR3 DNA: TGTGCCGGCAGTTACGACCGGGACAGGGCGATGGAGACCCAGTACTTC
D gene: NA; J gene: TRBJ1-2; V gene: TRBV20-1; clone size: NA; CDR3 protein: CSVGRVASGYTF; CDR3 DNA: TGCAGTGTCGGCAGGGTGGCTAGTGGCTACACCTTC
D gene: NA; J gene: TRBJ2-5; V gene: TRBV7-2; clone size: few; CDR3 protein: CASSASLAGDSQYF; CDR3 DNA: TGTGCCAGCAGCGCGTCCTTAGCCGGAGATTCCCAGTACTTC
D gene: TRBD2; J gene: TRBJ2-5; V gene: TRBV9; clone size: NA; CDR3 protein: CASSVESSGGPSGTQYF; CDR3 DNA: TGTGCCAGCAGCGTAGAGTCTAGCGGGGGGCCGAGCGGGACCCAGTACTTC
D gene: NA; J gene: TRBJ2-5; V gene: TRBV6-2/TRBV6-3; clone size: few; CDR3 protein: CASSSHIAETQYF; CDR3 DNA: TGTGCCAGCAGTTCTCACATCGCCGAGACCCAGTACTTC
D gene: TRBD1; J gene: TRBJ2-7; V gene: TRBV10-1; clone size: NA; CDR3 protein: CASSAHRQGYEQYF; CDR3 DNA: TGCGCCAGCAGCGCTCACCGACAGGGGTATGAGCAGTACTTC
D gene: NA; J gene: TRBJ1-5; V gene: TRBV20-1; clone size: NA; CDR3 protein: CSARASVNSNQPQHF; CDR3 DNA: TGCAGTGCTAGGGCATCAGTGAATAGCAATCAGCCCCAGCATTTT
D gene: TRBD1; J gene: TRBJ2-2; V gene: TRBV13; clone size: NA; CDR3 protein: CASSQGAVNTGELFF; CDR3 DNA: TGTGCCAGCAGCCAGGGGGCAGTGAACACCGGGGAGCTGTTTTTT